This T cell receptor beta chain was retrieved from a study of Tregs in tolerant kidney transplant recipients. Findings and caveats of the study: For some patients, primers changed over time, blocking nucleotide-level comparison.

Repertoires were generated with immunoSEQ multiplex PCR, while TCRdb's copy carries only in-frame clones and drops some. The sample carries about 50,000 clones, 89% recorded once. Germline trimming cut 3 bases from V and 5 bases from J; bases unmatched to any gene: 3. Per germline, CDR1 MNHEY and CDR2 SMNVEV (reference sequence). The CDR3 has 13 residues. Related graft donors supplied nonmyeloablative bone marrow transplants, and mixed chimerism was transient. Of note for this clone: Antigen: not known.

This rearrangement joins TRBV27 to TRBJ2-7, with 8 bases aligning to TRBD1. Here the sequenced sample was CD8+ T cells from blood (PBMCs), taken 12 months after the transplant. This TCR derives from a human patient who received a combined kidney and bone marrow transplant. A subset of T cells may come from the graft donor. CDR3 protein: CASSLSTGDEQYF. CDR3 DNA sequence: TGTGCCAGCAGTTTGTCGACAGGGGACGAGCAGTACTTC.